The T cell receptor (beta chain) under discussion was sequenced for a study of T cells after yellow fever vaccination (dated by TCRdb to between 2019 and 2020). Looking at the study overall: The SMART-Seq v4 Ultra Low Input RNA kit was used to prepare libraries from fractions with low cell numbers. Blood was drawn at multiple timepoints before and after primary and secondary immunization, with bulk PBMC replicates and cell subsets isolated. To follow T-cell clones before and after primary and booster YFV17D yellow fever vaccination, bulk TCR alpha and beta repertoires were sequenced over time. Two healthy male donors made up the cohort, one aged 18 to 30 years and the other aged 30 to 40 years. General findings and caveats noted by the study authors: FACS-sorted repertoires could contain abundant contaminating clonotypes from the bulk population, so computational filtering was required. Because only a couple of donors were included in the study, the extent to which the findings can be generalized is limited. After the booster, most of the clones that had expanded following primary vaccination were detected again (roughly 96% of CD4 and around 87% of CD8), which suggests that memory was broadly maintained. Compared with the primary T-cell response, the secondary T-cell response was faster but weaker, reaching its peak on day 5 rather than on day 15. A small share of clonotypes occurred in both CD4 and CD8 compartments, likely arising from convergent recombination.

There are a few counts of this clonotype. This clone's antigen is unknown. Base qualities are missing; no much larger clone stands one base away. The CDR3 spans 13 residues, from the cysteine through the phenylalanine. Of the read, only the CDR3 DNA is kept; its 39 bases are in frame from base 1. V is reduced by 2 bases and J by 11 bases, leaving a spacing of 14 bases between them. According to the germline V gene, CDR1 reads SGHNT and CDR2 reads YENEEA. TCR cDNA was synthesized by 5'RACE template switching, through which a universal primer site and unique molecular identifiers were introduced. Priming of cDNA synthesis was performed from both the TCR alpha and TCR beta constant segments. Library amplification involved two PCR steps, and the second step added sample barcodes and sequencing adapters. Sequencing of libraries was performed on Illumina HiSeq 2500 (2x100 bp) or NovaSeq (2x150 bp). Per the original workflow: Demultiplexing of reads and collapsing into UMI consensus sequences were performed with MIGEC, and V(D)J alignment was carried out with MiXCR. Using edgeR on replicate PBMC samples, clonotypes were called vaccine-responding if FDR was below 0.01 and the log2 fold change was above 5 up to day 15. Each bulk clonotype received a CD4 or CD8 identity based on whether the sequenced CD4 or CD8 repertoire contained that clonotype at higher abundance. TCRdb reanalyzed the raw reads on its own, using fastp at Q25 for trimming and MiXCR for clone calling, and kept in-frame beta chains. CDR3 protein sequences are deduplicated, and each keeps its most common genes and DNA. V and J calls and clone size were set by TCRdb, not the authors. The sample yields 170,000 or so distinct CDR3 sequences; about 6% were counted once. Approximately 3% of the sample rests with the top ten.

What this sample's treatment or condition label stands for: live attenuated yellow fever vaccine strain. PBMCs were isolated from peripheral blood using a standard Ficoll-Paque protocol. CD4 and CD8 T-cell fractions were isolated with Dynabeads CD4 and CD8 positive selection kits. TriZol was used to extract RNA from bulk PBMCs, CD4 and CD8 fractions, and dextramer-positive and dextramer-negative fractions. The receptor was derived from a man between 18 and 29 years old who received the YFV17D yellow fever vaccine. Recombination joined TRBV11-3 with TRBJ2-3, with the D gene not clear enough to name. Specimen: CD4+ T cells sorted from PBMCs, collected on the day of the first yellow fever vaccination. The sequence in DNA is TGTGCCAGCAGCTTATCGGGTCCCGAAGTGCAGTATTTT. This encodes CASSLSGPEVQYF.